Here is one TCR beta chain with its context. Here immunoSEQ multiplex PCR was the method, and the copy in TCRdb shows in-frame clones only, minus some. The sample has about 130,000 clones, 88% seen once. The data were obtained in a study of blood T cell repertoires in COVID-19. The wider study: Some COVID-19 samples were acute and others convalescent; all came from the United States, Italy and Spain.

The germline CDR1 and CDR2 sequences are MNHEY and SMNVEV (reference sequence). The CDR3 has 15 amino acids. V gave up 5 bases and J gave up 1 base, with 11 bases separating them. The sequence came from a man in his forties or fifties with acute or convalescent COVID-19. Sequencing used peripheral blood. V gene TRBV27 combines with J gene TRBJ2-2; D gene ambiguous. CDR3 in DNA: TGTGCCAGCAGTCTCTTAGAGAAGAACACCGGGGAGCTGTTTTTT. Translation gives CASSLLEKNTGELFF.